Below are 24 T cell receptor beta chains sequenced from a single sample in a study of identifying expanded T cells in peripheral blood (dated by TCRdb to the late 2010s). Library generation was performed with the immunoSEQ multiplex PCR assay. TCRdb holds this immuneACCESS table with in-frame rearrangements only. Some clones are missing; in checked studies, unresolved V genes explain under half, and the rest has no known cause. The sample has fewer than 55,000 clones on record, around 82% of them singletons. The ten largest clones represent 12% to 15% of the sample. Sequences were obtained from blood. The source of these receptors is a person between 18 and 75 years old in good health.

The V and J genes are TRBV21-1 and TRBJ2-7; the table names TRBD2, a call not compared with the DNA. TRBV21-1 is noted as a pseudogene. This CDR3 is built from 15 residues. CDR3 amino acids: CASSKLCDAVYEQYF. CDR3 in DNA: TGTGCCAGCAGCAAATTGTGTGATGCGGTCTACGAGCAGTACTTC.

This clone was counted ten times or more. The chain has TRBV7-6 and TRBJ1-1, with a weak D call TRBD1 (6 bases). The CDR3 runs 14 residues. Trimming pared 2 bases from V and 1 base from J, leaving 8 bases between. CDR1 and CDR2 from the germline V gene are SGHVS and FNYEAQ. The CDR3 spells CASSLQGPNTEAFF. The CDR3 bases are TGTGCCAGCAGCTTACAGGGGCCGAACACTGAAGCTTTCTTT.

This clone was picked up a small number of times. The V call is TRBV19, the J call TRBJ1-2, with TRBD1 identical over 8 bases. The junction had 12 bases not matched to a gene; V was cut back by 3 bases and J by 0 bases. The CDR3 spans 18 residues. Per germline, CDR1 LNHDA and CDR2 SQIVND (reference sequence). The CDR3 reads CASSIFGTGGIANYGYTF. CDR3 DNA sequence: TGTGCCAGTAGTATCTTCGGGACAGGAGGGATAGCTAACTATGGCTACACCTTC.

This clone came up a few times. The chain uses TRBV27 and TRBJ1-5; 9 bases fit TRBD1. V gave up 7 bases and J gave up 3 bases; unmatched junction bases: 7. CDR3 length: 15 amino acids. Germline V gene sequence: CDR1 MNHEY, CDR2 SMNVEV (reference sequence). CDR3 sequence (DNA): TGTGCCAGCAAACCGGGACAGGGCCCCAATCAGCCCCAGCATTTT. This encodes CASKPGQGPNQPQHF.

The V gene is TRBV18, the J gene TRBJ2-1; D is uncertain. Germline CDR1 reads KGHSH; CDR2 reads LQKENI. V was trimmed by 0 bases and J by 12 bases, leaving 21 bases between them. The CDR3 sequence is 16 residues long. The CDR3 nucleotides read TGTGCCAGCTCACCACCGCCGGACGGCGCTCATGTGGGGCAGTTCTTC. Translation: CASSPPPDGAHVGQFF.

The gene calls are TRBV7-2 and TRBJ2-2; 7 positions agree with TRBD2. The CDR3 contains 16 residues. Germline CDR1 and CDR2: SGHTA and FQGNSA. V trimming: 0 bases; J trimming: 4 bases; junction bases outside the gene matches: 5. The CDR3 loop is CASSLAGLGVTGELFF. The CDR3 DNA reads TGTGCCAGCAGCTTAGCCGGACTAGGCGTCACCGGGGAGCTGTTTTTT.

The chain uses TRBV30 and TRBJ1-6, with TRBD1 identical over 7 bases. The trim removed 0 bases at V and 0 bases at J, leaving 2 bases unmatched. Germline values: CDR1 GTSNPN, CDR2 SVGIG (reference sequence). This CDR3 is 16 amino acids long. The CDR3 DNA sequence: TGTGCCTGGAGTGTGACAGGGAGCTCCTATAATTCACCCCTCCACTTT. Its protein product is CAWSVTGSSYNSPLHF. The full variable domain, with the rest looked up from reference TRBV30 and TRBJ1-6, is SQTIHQWPATLVQPVGSPLSLECTVEGTSNPNLYWYRQAAGRGLQLLFYSVGIGQISSEVPQNLSASRPQDRQFILSSKKLLLSDSGFYLCAWSVTGSSYNSPLHFGNGTRLTVT.

The genes are TRBV5-1 and TRBJ2-1; D remains unclear. The CDR3 is 15 amino acids. Germline V gives CDR1 SGHRS, CDR2 YFSETQ. V lost 2 bases, J lost 7 bases, and 16 bases lay in between. The CDR3 is CASSLKSGRLNEQFF. As DNA, the CDR3 is TGCGCCAGCAGCTTAAAATCCGGACGGCTGAATGAGCAGTTCTTC.

The chain links TRBV7-9 to TRBJ2-7; D possibly matches TRBD1 or TRBD2 (5 bases each). The CDR3 is made up of 13 amino acids. Trimming cost V 5 bases and J 3 bases, with 11 bases left between them. Germline CDR1 is SEHNR and CDR2 is FQNEAQ (reference sequence). The CDR3 DNA follows: TGTGCCAGCAGCCACGGGACCCTCTACGAGCAGTACGTC. It is translated as CASSHGTLYEQYV.

The chain combines TRBV5-1 with TRBJ1-3, with 7 bases identical to TRBD1. Germline-derived CDR1 and CDR2 are SGHRS and YFSETQ. The CDR3 runs 16 residues. The ends lost 1 base at V and 0 bases at J; junction bases unmatched: 4. The CDR3 sequence: CASSLTGVISGNTIYF. The CDR3 nucleotides are TGCGCCAGCAGCTTGACAGGGGTCATCTCTGGAAACACCATATATTTT.

This chain uses TRBV7-8 with TRBJ2-7; TRBD2 matches at 9 bases. V lost 4 bases and J lost 2; bases outside the gene matches: 12. The V gene's germline CDR1 is SGHVS and CDR2 FQNEAQ. CDR3 length: 17 residues. The CDR3 region is CASSSSLPTSGPYEQYF. CDR3 DNA: TGTGCCAGCAGCTCCTCCCTCCCGACTAGCGGACCCTACGAGCAGTACTTC.

The chain combines TRBV6-5 with TRBJ1-1; 10 nucleotides agree with TRBD1. CDR3 length equals 13 residues. Germline trimming cut 7 bases from V and 7 bases from J; bases unmatched to any gene: 6. The germline gives CDR1 MNHEY, CDR2 SVGAGI. In DNA form, the CDR3 reads TGTGCCAGCAACGACAGGGGGCAGGTTGAAGCTTTCTTT. This gives the protein CASNDRGQVEAFF.

The chain combines TRBV6-1 with TRBJ2-5; 7 nucleotides line up with TRBD2. Germline V lookup: CDR1 MNHNS, CDR2 SASEGT. This CDR3 comprises 15 residues. V was pared by 5 bases and J by 5 bases, with 11 bases of the junction left unmatched. The CDR3 protein is CASSKVGGSGETQYF. In DNA, the CDR3 is TGTGCCAGCAGTAAGGTGGGCGGGAGTGGGGAGACCCAGTACTTC.

CDR3: CASSQDQGGIQYF. The CDR3 DNA follows: TGTGCCAGCTCACAAGATCAGGGAGGCATTCAGTACTTC. The chain uses TRBV18 and TRBJ2-4, with a tentative D call TRBD2 (6 bases). CDR3 length equals 13 residues. Germline loops: CDR1 KGHSH, CDR2 LQKENI. V was pared by 4 bases and J by 9 bases, with 13 bases between.

The chain links TRBV30 to TRBJ1-2; D unresolved. V dropped 3 bases and J dropped 4 bases, with 9 bases sitting between them. The CDR3 is 12 amino acids. Germline V gene lookup returns CDR1 GTSNPN and CDR2 SVGIG (reference sequence). CDR3 protein: CAWRIQLYGYTF. The CDR3 nucleotides read TGTGCCTGGAGGATACAGCTCTATGGCTACACCTTC. Together with reference TRBV30 and TRBJ1-2, the CDR3 gives the full variable domain: SQTIHQWPATLVQPVGSPLSLECTVEGTSNPNLYWYRQAAGRGLQLLFYSVGIGQISSEVPQNLSASRPQDRQFILSSKKLLLSDSGFYLCAWRIQLYGYTFGSGTRLTVV.

This clone was observed a handful of times. The chain links TRBV19 to TRBJ2-1; no clear D gene. CDR3 length: 16 residues. V was trimmed by 6 bases and J by 0 bases, leaving 15 bases between them. CDR1 is LNHDA, CDR2 SQIVND, per germline (reference sequence). The CDR3 nucleotides are TGTGCCAGTAGCAACTACGCAGCACGCTCCTACAATGAGCAGTTCTTC. Protein: CASSNYAARSYNEQFF.

The gene calls are TRBV10-3 and TRBJ2-7; 7 nucleotides align to TRBD2. This CDR3 is 14 amino acids long. Germline values: CDR1 ENHRY, CDR2 SYGVKD. J lost 4 bases, V lost 7 bases, and 10 bases had no gene match. Here the CDR3 reads CAIMSGTPDYEQYF. The CDR3 DNA reads as TGTGCCATCATGAGCGGGACGCCAGATTACGAGCAGTACTTC.

V usage is TRBV7-2 and J usage is TRBJ1-1; possible D gene TRBD1, 5 bases. V was shortened by 4 bases and J by 3 bases, with 21 bases between the two germline ends. Looked up from germline, CDR1 is SGHTA and CDR2 is FQGNSA. This CDR3 comprises 17 residues. The CDR3 loop is CASSYKQGAPGDTEAFF. CDR3 sequence (DNA): TGTGCCAGCAGCTATAAACAAGGGGCCCCTGGGGACACTGAAGCTTTCTTT.

This chain links TRBV19 with TRBJ1-5; TRBD1 aligns across 7 bases. J gave up 2 bases and V 8 bases, and 9 bases lay outside the gene matches. CDR1 and CDR2 (germline): LNHDA, SQIVND (reference sequence). CDR3 length: 15 amino acids. DNA of the CDR3: TGTGCCAGTGCTGGGACAGCCGGGGGCAATCAGCCCCAGCATTTT. Translating it yields CASAGTAGGNQPQHF.

This clone was detected once. The V and J genes are TRBV7-2 and TRBJ2-3, with 9 nucleotides matching TRBD2. CDR1 is SGHTA, CDR2 FQGNSA, per germline. J gave up 5 bases and V 5 bases, and 14 bases lay outside the gene matches. CDR3 length: 17 amino acids. The CDR3 is CASSPKGSGGALDTQYF. CDR3 nucleotides: TGTGCCAGCAGCCCCAAAGGTAGCGGGGGAGCGTTAGATACGCAGTATTTT.

This clone has more than one count but fewer than ten. J is TRBJ2-3 and V is TRBV5-6; TRBD2 matches 7 bases. CDR1 and CDR2 (germline): SGHDT, YYEEEE. The trim removed 8 bases at V and 4 bases at J, leaving 7 bases unmatched. This CDR3 has 13 amino acids. CDR3 amino acids: CASSRAGADTQYF. The CDR3 DNA is TGTGCCAGTAGTCGGGCGGGAGCAGATACGCAGTATTTT. The entire variable domain, with the rest obtained from reference TRBV5-6 and TRBJ2-3, is as follows: DAGVTQSPTHLIKTRGQQVTLRCSPKSGHDTVSWYQQALGQGPQFIFQYYEEEERQRGNFPDRFSGHQFPNYSSELNVNALLLGDSALYLCASSRAGADTQYFGPGTRLTVL.

This chain joins TRBV6-5 and TRBJ2-1, with D possibly TRBD1 on 6 matching bases. With 9 bases removed from V and 7 bases from J, the gap between germline ends came to 19 bases. CDR3 length: 14 amino acids. Germline V gives CDR1 MNHEY, CDR2 SVGAGI. In DNA form, the CDR3 reads TGTGCCAGGGGGGCTGGCTCCAGTGAGAATGAGCAGTTCTTC. As protein: CARGAGSSENEQFF.

The chain joins TRBV2 to TRBJ1-1, with 8 nucleotides matching TRBD1. CDR1 and CDR2 (germline): SNHLY, FYNNEI. The CDR3 is 13 residues long. The J segment lost 4 bases and the V segment lost 10 bases, leaving 8 bases of the junction unmatched. The CDR3, as DNA: TGTGCCACGACCAGGGGGCAGTTCACTGAAGCTTTCTTT. Translated: CATTRGQFTEAFF.

The chain is built from TRBV6-6 and TRBJ2-1, with a tentative D call TRBD2 (5 bases). Trimming took off 4 bases at V and 4 bases at J, with 17 bases between the two ends. Looked up from germline, CDR1 is MNHNY and CDR2 is SVGAGI (reference sequence). The CDR3 loop spans 16 amino acids. CDR3 sequence (DNA): TGTGCCAGCAGTTTCCAGACTACCCCCCCGTACAATGAGCAGTTCTTC. Translation gives CASSFQTTPPYNEQFF.